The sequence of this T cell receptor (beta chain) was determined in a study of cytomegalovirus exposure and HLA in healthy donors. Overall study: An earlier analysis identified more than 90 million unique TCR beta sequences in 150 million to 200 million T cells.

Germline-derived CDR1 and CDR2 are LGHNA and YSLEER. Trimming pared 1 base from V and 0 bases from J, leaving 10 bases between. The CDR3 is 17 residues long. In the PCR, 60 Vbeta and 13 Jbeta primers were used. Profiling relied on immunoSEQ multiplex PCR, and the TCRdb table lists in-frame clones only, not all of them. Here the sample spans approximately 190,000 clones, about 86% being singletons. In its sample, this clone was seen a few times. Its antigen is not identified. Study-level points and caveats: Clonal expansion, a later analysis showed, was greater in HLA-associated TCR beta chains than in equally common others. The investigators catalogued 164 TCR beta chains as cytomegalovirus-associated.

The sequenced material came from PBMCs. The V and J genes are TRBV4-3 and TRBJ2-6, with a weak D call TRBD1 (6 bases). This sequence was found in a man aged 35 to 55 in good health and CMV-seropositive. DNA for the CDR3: TGCGCCAGCAGCCAAGGAACAGGGCCCTCTGGGGCCAACGTCCTGACTTTC. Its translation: CASSQGTGPSGANVLTF.